The table lists the clone carrying this T cell receptor (beta chain) with a few counts. Its antigen is still unknown. A junction end diverges from the germline sequence, so it may reflect a read error. This specimen comes from a study of tumor and adjacent non-tumor tissue in lung cancer. Study at large: The cohort had about a dozen adenocarcinoma, a couple of squamous cell and 1 small cell patients. Samples averaged roughly 4 million productive TCRbeta reads each. Findings and limits, study-wide: Top 100 clones took a larger repertoire share in normal lung.

This sample's RNA came from whole unsorted tissue. Distant lung tissue was collected more than 3 cm away from the tumor edge. A modified ARM-PCR protocol with three rounds of nested PCR amplified TCRbeta. TCRdb re-called the multiplex PCR reads through MiXCR, storing one row per CDR3 protein. The table records approximately 120,000 distinct CDR3 sequences, about 63% of them present only once. CDR3 length: 17 amino acids. CDR1 is SEHNR and CDR2 is FQNEAQ in the germline V gene (reference sequence). The sample taken for sequencing was distant non-tumor lung tissue. The sequence derives from a man aged 55 to 69 with non-small cell lung cancer. The chain recombines TRBV7-9 with TRBJ2-2; 9 nucleotides match TRBD1. The chain's CDR3 is CASSPWGQGGNTGEQFF. As DNA, the CDR3 is TGTGCCAGCAGCCCGTGGGGACAGGGCGGGAACACCGGGGAGCAGTTTTTT.